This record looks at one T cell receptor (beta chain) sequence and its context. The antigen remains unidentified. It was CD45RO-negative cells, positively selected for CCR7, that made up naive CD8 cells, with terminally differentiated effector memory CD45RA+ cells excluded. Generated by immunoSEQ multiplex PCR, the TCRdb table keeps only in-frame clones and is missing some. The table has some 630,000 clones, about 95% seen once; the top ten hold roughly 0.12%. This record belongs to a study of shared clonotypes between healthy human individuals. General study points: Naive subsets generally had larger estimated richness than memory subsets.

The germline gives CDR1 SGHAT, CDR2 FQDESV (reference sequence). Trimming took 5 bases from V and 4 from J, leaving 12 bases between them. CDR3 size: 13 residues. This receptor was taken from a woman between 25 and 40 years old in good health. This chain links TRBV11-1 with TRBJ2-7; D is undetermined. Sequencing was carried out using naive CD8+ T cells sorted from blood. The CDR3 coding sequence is TGTGCCAGCAGCCCTAACCCTAGATACGAGCAGTACTTC. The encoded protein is CASSPNPRYEQYF.